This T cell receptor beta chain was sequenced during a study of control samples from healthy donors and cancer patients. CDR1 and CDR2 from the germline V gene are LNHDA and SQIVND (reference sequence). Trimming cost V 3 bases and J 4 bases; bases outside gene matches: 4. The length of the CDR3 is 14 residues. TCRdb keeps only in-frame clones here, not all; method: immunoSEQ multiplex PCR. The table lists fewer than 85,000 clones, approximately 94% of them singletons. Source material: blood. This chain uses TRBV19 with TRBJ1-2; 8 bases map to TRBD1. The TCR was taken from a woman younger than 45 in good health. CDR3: CASSIQGALYGYTF. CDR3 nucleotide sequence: TGTGCCAGTAGTATCCAGGGGGCACTCTATGGCTACACCTTC. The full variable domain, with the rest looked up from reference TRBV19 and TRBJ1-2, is DGGITQSPKYLFRKEGQNVTLSCEQNLNHDAMYWYRQDPGQGLRLIYYSQIVNDFQKGDIAEGYSVSREKKESFPLTVTSAQKNPTAFYLCASSIQGALYGYTFGSGTRLTVV.